Listed below are T cell receptor beta chains from one sample, sequenced in a study of shared clonotypes between healthy human individuals. The assay was immunoSEQ multiplex PCR, and TCRdb's table has in-frame clones only and misses some. The table has some 2.1 million clones, about 95% seen once. Sequencing was carried out using naive CD8+ T cells sorted from blood. The receptors shown here come from a man between 18 and 35 years old in good health. Each CDR3 is given without its conserved first and last residue.

14	TRBJ2-5	TRBV27	ASSPGTVVNLETQY
13	TRBJ2-7	TRBV13	ASSLAGWSSYEQY
13	TRBJ2-5	TRBV7-9	ASSTPVGAKETQY
13	TRBJ1-5	TRBV6-1	ASSEGVSLYQPQH
11	TRBJ2-7	TRBV27	ASSLSRGGEQY
13	TRBJ2-5	TRBV5-4	ASSPGLAGGETQY
13	TRBJ2-5	TRBV7-8	ASNPGVAMGETQY
10	TRBJ2-1	TRBV27	ASRTTGNEQF
10	TRBJ1-2	TRBV19	ASTLGIDGYT
14	TRBJ2-7	TRBV5-6	ASSSDGYHSSYEQY
13	TRBJ2-1	TRBV13	ASSLGVTSLNEQF
13	TRBJ1-4	TRBV15	ATSSGGTGWGKLF
17	TRBJ2-2	TRBV4-1	ASSPPELTSGGNTGELF
14	TRBJ1-6	TRBV6-6	ASSLTGGPLGVALH
13	TRBJ2-1	TRBV7-8	ASSPLAGGPGEQF
14	TRBJ2-1	TRBV4-3	ASSESRLAGRAEQF
13	TRBJ1-5	TRBV27	ASSGAGGLNQPQH
14	TRBJ1-2	TRBV6-5	ASSYSTGQTLYGYT
12	TRBJ2-7	TRBV29-1	SVEDPTEYYEQY
12	TRBJ1-5	TRBV2	ASSAGQADQPQH
15	TRBJ1-6	TRBV4-1	ASSRRDSQVYNSPLH
12	TRBJ2-2	TRBV7-6	ASSLVTGPGELF
11	TRBJ2-7	TRBV7-8	ASSSGISYEQY
12	TRBJ1-6	TRBV27	ASSLRIYNSPLH
12	TRBJ1-1	TRBV5-1	ASSLTGGPTEAF
12	TRBJ1-1	TRBV28	ASSLVVANTEAF
11	TRBJ2-2	TRBV7-3	ASSQWGAGELF
11	TRBJ2-2	TRBV29-1	SAIWAHTGELF
12	TRBJ1-1	TRBV9	ASSVAPGETEAF
12	TRBJ2-1	TRBV9	ASSVSGLGNEQF
11	TRBJ2-1	TRBV4-1	ASSQEGLNEQF
12	TRBJ2-2	TRBV5-6	ASSQGPNTGELF
12	TRBJ1-3	TRBV28	ASSFRGPGGTIY
12	TRBJ2-1	TRBV6-5	ASSYTGPDNEQF
13	TRBJ1-1	TRBV28	ASSQLGTVNTEAF
11	TRBJ2-7	TRBV4-1	ASSQDQGIEQY
13	TRBJ1-1	TRBV4-3	ASSQGSGLNTEAF
10	TRBJ2-1	TRBV29-1	SVSAGGDEQF
13	TRBJ2-7	TRBV7-8	ASSYPEGAPYEQY
12	TRBJ2-7	TRBV4-3	ASSQFRGGYEQY
12	TRBJ2-1	TRBV19	ASSIRGAFNEQF
16	TRBJ2-3	TRBV13	ASSFTLHEAASTDTQY
11	TRBJ2-7	TRBV4-1	ASSQGKGYEQY
14	TRBJ2-5	TRBV5-4	ASSLGTGGLGETQY
18	TRBJ2-1	TRBV21-1	ASRLRLAGRTWGSYNEQF
11	TRBJ2-3	TRBV30	AWSVVSTDTQY
15	TRBJ1-5	TRBV9	ASSETWDRGRDQPQH
12	TRBJ2-5	TRBV13	ASSLVGSGETQY
12	TRBJ2-5	TRBV11-2	ASSLAGEVETQY
10	TRBJ1-5	TRBV27	ASSFSGQPQH
13	TRBJ2-7	TRBV6-5	ASSYSRDRVGEQY
14	TRBJ2-7	TRBV11-3	ASSLGWGPRQYEQY
12	TRBJ1-4	TRBV7-2	ASTPTGGNEKLF
12	TRBJ2-3	TRBV7-6	ASSFSPGTDTQY
13	TRBJ1-6	TRBV6-5	ASSYGAPGDSPLH